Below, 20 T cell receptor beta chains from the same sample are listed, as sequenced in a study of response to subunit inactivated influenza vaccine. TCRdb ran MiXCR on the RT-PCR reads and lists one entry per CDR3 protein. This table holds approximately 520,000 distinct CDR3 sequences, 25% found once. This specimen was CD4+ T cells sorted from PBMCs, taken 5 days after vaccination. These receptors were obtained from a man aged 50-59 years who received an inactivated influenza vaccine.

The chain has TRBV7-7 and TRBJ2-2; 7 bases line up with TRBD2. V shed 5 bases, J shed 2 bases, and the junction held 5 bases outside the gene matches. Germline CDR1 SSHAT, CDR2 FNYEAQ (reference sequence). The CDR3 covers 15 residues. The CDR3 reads CASSTASGNTGELFF. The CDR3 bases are TGTGCCAGCAGCACTGCTAGCGGCAACACCGGGGAGCTGTTTTTT.

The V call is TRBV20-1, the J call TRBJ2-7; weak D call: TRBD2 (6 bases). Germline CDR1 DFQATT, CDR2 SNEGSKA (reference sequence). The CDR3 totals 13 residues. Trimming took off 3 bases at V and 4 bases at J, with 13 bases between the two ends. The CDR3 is CSAREGNPYEQYF. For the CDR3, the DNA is TGCAGTGCTAGGGAGGGAAACCCGTACGAGCAGTACTTC.

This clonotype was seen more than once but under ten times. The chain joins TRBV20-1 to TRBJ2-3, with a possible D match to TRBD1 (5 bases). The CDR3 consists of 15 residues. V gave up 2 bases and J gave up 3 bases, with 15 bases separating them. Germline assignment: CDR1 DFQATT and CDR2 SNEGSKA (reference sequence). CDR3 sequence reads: CSARIQGIRTDTQYF. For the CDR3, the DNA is TGCAGTGCTAGAATTCAGGGTATACGTACAGATACGCAGTATTTT.

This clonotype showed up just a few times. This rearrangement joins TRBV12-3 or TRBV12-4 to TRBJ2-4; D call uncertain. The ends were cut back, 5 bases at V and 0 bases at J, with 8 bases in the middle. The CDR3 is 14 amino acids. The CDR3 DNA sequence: TGTGCCAGCAGTCTAACGGTAGCCAAAAACATTCAGTACTTC. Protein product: CASSLTVAKNIQYF.

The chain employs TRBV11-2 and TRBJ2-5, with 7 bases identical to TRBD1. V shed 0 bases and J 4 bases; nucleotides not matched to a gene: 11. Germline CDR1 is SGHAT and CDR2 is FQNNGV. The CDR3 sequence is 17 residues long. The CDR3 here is CASSLDGNRGRRETQYF. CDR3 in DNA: TGTGCCAGCAGCTTAGATGGGAACAGGGGAAGACGAGAGACCCAGTACTTC.

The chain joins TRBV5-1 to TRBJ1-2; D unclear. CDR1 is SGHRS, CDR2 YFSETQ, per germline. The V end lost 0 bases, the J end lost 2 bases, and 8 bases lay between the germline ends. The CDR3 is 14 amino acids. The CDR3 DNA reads TGCGCCAGCAGCTTGGAGGGCAGGAACTATGGCTACACCTTC. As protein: CASSLEGRNYGYTF.

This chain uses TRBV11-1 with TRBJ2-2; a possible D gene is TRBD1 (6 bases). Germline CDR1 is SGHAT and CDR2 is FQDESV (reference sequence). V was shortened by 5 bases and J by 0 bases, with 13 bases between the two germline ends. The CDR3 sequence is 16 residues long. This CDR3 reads CASSPLRGANTGELFF. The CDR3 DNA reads TGTGCCAGCAGCCCCCTCAGGGGCGCGAACACCGGGGAGCTGTTTTTT. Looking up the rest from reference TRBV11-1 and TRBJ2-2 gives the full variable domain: EAEVAQSPRYKITEKSQAVAFWCDPISGHATLYWYRQILGQGPELLVQFQDESVVDDSQLPKDRFSAERLKGVDSTLKIQPAELGDSAMYLCASSPLRGANTGELFFGEGSRLTVL.

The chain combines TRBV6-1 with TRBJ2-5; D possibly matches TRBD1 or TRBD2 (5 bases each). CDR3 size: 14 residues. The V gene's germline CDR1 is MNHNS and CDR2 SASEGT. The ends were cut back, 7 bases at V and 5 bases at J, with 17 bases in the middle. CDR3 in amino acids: CASTAGPWGETQYF. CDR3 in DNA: TGTGCCAGCACCGCCGGGCCGTGGGGGGAGACCCAGTACTTC.

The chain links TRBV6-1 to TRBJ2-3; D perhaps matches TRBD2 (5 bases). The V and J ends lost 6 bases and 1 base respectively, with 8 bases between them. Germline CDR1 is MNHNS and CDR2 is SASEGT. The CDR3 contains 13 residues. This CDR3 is CASRISGTDTQYF. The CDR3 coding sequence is TGTGCCAGCAGAATTAGCGGCACAGATACGCAGTATTTT.

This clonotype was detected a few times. CDR3 DNA: TGTGCCAGCAGTGAGGGGGCTGGCTACACCTTC. Its translation is CASSEGAGYTF. The J gene is TRBJ1-2, the V gene TRBV6-1, with TRBD1 as a possible D gene (6 bases). Looked up from germline, CDR1 is MNHNS and CDR2 is SASEGT. The V end lost 3 bases, the J end lost 7 bases, and 6 bases lay between the germline ends. This CDR3 spans 11 amino acids.

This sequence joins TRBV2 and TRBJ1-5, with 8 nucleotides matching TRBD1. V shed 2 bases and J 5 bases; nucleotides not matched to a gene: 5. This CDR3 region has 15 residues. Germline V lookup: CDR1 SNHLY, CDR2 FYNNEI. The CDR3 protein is CASSEIGQGHQPQHF. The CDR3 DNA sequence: TGTGCCAGCAGTGAAATAGGACAGGGCCATCAGCCCCAGCATTTT.

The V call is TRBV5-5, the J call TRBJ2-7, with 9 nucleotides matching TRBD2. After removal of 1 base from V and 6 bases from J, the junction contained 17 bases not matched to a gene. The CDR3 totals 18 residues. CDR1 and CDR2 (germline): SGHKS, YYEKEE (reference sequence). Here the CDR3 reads CASSLFGGRAQMRGEQYF. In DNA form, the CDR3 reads TGTGCCAGCAGCTTGTTTGGCGGGAGGGCCCAGATGAGGGGCGAGCAGTACTTC.

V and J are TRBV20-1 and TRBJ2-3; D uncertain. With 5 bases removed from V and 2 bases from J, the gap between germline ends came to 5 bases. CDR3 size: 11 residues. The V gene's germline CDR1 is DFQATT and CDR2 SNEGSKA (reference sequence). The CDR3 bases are TGCAGTGCTCCGTTCACAGATACGCAGTATTTT. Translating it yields CSAPFTDTQYF.

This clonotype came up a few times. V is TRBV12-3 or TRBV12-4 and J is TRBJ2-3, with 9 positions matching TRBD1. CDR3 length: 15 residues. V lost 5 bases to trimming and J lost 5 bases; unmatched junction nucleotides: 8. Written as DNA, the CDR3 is TGTGCCAGCAGTGCGAAACAGGGGGCGTTAGATACGCAGTATTTT. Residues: CASSAKQGALDTQYF.

The CDR3 sequence is CSATRTAPGANVLTF. CDR3 nucleotides: TGCAGTGCTACCCGGACAGCCCCTGGGGCCAACGTCCTGACTTTC. The chain joins TRBV20-1 to TRBJ2-6; tentatively, D is TRBD1 (6 bases). Looked up from germline, CDR1 is DFQATT and CDR2 is SNEGSKA (reference sequence). V lost 4 bases and J 2 bases, leaving 12 bases between the germline ends. The CDR3 consists of 15 residues.

The CDR3 here is CASRRFRDSYTGELFF. The CDR3, as DNA: TGTGCCAGCCGCCGTTTCCGGGACAGTTACACCGGGGAGCTGTTTTTT. The genes are TRBV6-1 and TRBJ2-2, with 7 bases aligning to TRBD1. Trimming removed 8 bases from V and 3 bases from J; junction bases left unmatched: 12. Germline V lookup: CDR1 MNHNS, CDR2 SASEGT. The CDR3 sequence is 16 residues long.

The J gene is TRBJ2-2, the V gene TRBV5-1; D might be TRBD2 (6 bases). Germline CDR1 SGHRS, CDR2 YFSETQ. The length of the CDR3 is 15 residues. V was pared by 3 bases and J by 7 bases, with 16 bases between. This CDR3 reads CASSSRPGRDGELFF. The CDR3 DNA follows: TGCGCCAGCAGCTCGCGTCCCGGGCGGGACGGGGAGCTGTTTTTT. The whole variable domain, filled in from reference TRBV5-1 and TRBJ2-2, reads KAGVTQTPRYLIKTRGQQVTLSCSPISGHRSVSWYQQTPGQGLQFLFEYFSETQRNKGNFPGRFSGRQFSNSRSEMNVSTLELGDSALYLCASSSRPGRDGELFFGEGSRLTVL.

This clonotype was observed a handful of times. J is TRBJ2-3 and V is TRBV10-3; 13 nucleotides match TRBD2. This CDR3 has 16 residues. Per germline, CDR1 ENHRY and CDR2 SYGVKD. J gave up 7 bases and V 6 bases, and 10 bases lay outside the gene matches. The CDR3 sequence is CAISAGTSGERNTQYF. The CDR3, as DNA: TGTGCCATCAGCGCTGGGACTAGCGGGGAGCGAAATACGCAGTATTTT.

The CDR3 here is CASRDRAHEQYF. The CDR3 DNA reads TGTGCCAGCAGAGACAGGGCCCACGAGCAGTACTTC. This chain connects TRBV6-6 to TRBJ2-7, with 7 nucleotides matching TRBD1. Trimming took 6 bases from V and 5 from J; bases not matched to a gene: 4. CDR3 length: 12 amino acids. Germline assignment: CDR1 MNHNY and CDR2 SVGAGI (reference sequence).

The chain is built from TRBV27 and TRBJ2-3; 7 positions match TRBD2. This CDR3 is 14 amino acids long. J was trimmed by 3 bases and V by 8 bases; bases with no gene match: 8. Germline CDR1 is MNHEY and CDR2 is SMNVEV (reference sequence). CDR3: CASRSGVFTDTQYF. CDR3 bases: TGTGCCAGCCGGAGCGGGGTATTTACAGATACGCAGTATTTT.